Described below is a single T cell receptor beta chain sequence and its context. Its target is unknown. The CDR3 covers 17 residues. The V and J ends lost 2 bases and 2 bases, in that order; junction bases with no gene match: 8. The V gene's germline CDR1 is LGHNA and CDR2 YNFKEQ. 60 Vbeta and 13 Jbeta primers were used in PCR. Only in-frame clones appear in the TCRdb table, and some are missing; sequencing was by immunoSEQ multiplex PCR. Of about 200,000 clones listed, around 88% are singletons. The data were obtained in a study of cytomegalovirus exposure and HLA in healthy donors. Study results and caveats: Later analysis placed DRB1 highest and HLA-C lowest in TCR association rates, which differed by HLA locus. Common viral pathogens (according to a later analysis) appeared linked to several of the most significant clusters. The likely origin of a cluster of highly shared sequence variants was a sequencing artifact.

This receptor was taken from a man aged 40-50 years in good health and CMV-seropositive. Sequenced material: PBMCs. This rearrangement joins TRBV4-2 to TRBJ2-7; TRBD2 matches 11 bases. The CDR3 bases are TGTGCCAGCAGCCAAAACCCTACTAGCGGGGGACCCTACGAGCAGTACTTC. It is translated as CASSQNPTSGGPYEQYF.